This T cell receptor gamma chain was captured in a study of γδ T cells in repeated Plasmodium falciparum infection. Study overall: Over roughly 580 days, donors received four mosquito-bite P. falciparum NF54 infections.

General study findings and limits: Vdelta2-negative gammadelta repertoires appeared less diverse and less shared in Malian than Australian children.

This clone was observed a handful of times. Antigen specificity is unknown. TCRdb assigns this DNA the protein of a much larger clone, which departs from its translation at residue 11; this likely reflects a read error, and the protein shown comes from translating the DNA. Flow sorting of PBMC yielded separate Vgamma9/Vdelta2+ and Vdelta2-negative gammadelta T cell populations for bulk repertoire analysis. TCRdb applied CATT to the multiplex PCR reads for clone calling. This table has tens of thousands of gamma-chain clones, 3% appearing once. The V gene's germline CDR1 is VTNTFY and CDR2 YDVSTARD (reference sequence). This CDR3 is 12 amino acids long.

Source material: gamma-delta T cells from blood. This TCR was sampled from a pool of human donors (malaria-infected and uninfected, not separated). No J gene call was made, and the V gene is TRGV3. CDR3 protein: CATWDRPNRSVF. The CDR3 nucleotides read TGTGCCACCTGGGACAGGCCTAATCGTAGTGTCTTT.